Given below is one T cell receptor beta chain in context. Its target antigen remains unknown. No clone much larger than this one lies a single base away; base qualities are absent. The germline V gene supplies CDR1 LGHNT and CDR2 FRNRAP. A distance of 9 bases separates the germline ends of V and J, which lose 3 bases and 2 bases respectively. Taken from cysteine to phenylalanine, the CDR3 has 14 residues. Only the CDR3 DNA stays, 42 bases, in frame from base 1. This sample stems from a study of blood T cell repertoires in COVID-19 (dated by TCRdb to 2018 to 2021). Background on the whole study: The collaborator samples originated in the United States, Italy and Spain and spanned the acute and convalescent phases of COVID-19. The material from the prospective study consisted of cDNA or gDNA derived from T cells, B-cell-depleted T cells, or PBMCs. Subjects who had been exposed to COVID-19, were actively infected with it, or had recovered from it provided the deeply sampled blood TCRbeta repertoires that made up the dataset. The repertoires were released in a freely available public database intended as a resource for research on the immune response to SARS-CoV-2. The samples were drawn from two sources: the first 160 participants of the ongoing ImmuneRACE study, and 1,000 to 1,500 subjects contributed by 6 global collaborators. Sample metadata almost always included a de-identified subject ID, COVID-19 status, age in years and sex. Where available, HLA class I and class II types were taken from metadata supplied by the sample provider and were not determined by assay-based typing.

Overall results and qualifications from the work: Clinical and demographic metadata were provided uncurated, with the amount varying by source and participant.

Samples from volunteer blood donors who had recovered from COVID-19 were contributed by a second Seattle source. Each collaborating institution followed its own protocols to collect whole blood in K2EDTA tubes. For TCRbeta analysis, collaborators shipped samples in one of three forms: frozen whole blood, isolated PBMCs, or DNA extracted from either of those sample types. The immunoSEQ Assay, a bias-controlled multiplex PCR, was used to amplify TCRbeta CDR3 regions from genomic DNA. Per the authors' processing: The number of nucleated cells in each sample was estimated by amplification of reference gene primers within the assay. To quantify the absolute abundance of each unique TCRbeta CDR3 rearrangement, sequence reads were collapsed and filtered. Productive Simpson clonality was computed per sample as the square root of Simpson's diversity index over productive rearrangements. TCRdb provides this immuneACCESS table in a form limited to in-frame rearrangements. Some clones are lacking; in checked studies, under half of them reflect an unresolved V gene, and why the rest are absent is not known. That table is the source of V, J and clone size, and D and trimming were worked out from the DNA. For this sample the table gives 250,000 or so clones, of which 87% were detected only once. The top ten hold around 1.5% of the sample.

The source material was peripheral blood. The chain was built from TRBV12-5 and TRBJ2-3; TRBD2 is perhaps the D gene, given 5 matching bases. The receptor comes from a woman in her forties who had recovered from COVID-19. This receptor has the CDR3 CASGFGISTDTQYF. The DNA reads TGTGCTAGTGGTTTCGGGATCTCCACAGATACGCAGTATTTT.